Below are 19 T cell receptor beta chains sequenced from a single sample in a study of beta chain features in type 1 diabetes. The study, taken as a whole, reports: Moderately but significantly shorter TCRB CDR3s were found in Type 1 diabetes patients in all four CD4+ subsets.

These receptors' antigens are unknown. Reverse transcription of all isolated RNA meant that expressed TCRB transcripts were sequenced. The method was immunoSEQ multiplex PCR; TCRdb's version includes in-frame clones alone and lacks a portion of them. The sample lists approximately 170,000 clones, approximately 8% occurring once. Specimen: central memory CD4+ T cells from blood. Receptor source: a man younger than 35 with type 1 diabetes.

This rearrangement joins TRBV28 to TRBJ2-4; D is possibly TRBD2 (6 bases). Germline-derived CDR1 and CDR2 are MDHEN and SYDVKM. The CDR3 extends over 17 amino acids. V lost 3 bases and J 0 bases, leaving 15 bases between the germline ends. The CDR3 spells CASSFFGSGLAKNIQYF. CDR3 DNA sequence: TGTGCCAGCAGTTTTTTCGGGAGCGGTCTAGCCAAAAACATTCAGTACTTC.

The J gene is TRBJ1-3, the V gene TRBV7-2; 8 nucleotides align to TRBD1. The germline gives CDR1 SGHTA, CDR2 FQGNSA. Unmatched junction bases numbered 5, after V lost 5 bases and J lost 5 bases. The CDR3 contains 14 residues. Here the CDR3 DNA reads TGTGCCAGCAGCCCCGGACAGGGACGAAACACCATATATTTT. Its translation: CASSPGQGRNTIYF.

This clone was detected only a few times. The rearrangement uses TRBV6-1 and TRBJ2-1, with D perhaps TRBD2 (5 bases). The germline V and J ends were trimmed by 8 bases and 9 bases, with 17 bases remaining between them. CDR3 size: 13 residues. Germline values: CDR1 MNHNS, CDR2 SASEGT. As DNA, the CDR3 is TGTGCCAGCGCCGGCCGAAGAGAGGGTGAGCAGTTCTTC. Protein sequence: CASAGRREGEQFF.

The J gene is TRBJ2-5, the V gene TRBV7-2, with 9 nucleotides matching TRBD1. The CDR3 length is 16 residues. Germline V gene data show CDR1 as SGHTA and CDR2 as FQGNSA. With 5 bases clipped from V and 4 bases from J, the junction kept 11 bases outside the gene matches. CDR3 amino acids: CASSPSNRGLIETQYF. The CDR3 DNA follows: TGTGCCAGCAGCCCATCCAACAGGGGGCTGATAGAGACCCAGTACTTC.

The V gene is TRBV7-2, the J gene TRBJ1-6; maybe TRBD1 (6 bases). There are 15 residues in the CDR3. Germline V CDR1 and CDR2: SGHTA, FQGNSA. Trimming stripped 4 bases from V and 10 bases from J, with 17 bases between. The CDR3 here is CASSWGGQLKSPLHF. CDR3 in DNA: TGTGCCAGCAGCTGGGGGGGACAATTGAAATCACCCCTCCACTTT.

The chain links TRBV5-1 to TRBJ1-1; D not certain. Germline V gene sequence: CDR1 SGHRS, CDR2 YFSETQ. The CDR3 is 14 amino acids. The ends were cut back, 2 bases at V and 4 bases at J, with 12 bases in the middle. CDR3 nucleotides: TGCGCCAGCAGCTTCCTCACGGGTGGCACTGAAGCTTTCTTT. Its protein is CASSFLTGGTEAFF.

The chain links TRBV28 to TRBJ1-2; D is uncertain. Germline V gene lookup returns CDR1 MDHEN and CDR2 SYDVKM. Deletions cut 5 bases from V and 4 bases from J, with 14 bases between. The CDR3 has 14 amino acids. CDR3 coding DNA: TGTGCCAGCAGTCCCGGGTGGGGAGGCTATGGCTACACCTTC. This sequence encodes CASSPGWGGYGYTF.

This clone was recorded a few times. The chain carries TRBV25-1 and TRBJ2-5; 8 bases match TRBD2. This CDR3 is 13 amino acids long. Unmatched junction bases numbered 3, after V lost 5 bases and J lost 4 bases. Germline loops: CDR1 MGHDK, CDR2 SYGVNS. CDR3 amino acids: CASSSGGRETQYF. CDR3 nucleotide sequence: TGTGCCAGCAGTTCGGGGGGGCGAGAGACCCAGTACTTC.

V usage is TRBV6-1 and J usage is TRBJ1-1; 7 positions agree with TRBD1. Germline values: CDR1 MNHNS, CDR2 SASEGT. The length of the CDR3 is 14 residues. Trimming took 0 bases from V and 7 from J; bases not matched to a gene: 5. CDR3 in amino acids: CASSEAIRQGEAFF. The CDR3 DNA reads TGTGCCAGCAGTGAAGCCATTCGACAGGGTGAAGCTTTCTTT.

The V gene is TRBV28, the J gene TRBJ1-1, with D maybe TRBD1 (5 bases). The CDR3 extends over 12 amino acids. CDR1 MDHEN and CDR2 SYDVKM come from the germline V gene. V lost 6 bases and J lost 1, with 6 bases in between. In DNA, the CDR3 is TGTGCCAGCAGCACAGGGAACACTGAAGCTTTCTTT. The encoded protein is CASSTGNTEAFF.

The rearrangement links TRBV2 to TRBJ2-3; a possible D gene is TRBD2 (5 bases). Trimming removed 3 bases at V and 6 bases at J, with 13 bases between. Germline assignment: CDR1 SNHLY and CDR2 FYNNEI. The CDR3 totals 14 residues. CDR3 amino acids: CASSDVISGDTQYF. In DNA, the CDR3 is TGTGCCAGCAGTGATGTGATTTCGGGGGATACGCAGTATTTT.

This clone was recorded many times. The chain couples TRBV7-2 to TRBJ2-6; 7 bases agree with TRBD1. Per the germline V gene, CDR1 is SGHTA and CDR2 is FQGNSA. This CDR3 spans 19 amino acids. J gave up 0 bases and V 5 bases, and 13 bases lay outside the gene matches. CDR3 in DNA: TGTGCCAGCAGCACCAAAATCCGGGACAGCTTCTCTGGGGCCAACGTCCTGACTTTC. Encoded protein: CASSTKIRDSFSGANVLTF.

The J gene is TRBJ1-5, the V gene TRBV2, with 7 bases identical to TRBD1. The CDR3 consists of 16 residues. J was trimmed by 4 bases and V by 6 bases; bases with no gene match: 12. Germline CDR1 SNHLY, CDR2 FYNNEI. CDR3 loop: CASSALGRGTNQPQHF. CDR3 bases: TGTGCCAGCAGCGCCTTGGGCAGGGGGACAAATCAGCCCCAGCATTTT. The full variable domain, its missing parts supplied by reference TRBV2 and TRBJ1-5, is EPEVTQTPSHQVTQMGQEVILRCVPISNHLYFYWYRQILGQKVEFLVSFYNNEISEKSEIFDDQFSVERPDGSNFTLKIRSTKLEDSAMYFCASSALGRGTNQPQHFGDGTRLSIL.

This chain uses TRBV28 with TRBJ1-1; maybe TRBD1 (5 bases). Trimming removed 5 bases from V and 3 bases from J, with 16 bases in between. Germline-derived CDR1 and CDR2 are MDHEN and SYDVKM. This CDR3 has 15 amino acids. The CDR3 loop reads CASSPPQGTYTEAFF. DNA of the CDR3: TGTGCCAGCAGTCCGCCACAAGGGACTTACACTGAAGCTTTCTTT.

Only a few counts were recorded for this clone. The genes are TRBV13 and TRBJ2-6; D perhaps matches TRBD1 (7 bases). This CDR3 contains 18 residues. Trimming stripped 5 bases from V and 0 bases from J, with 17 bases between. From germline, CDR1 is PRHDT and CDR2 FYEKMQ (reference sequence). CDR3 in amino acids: CASSQGGQTSSGANVLTF. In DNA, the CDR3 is TGTGCCAGCAGCCAGGGGGGCCAGACGTCCTCTGGGGCCAACGTCCTGACTTTC.

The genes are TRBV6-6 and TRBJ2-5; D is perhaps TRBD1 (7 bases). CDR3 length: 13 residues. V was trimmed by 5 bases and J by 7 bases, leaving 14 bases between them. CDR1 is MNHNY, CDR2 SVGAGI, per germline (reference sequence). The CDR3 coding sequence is TGTGCCAGCAGTACAGGACAGGAGGGGACCCAGTACTTC. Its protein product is CASSTGQEGTQYF.

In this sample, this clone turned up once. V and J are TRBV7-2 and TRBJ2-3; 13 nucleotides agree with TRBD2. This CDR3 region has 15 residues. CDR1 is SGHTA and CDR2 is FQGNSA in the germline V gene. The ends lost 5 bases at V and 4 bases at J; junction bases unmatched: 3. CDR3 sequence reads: CASSQLAGGADTQYF. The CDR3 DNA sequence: TGTGCCAGCAGCCAACTAGCGGGAGGGGCAGATACGCAGTATTTT.

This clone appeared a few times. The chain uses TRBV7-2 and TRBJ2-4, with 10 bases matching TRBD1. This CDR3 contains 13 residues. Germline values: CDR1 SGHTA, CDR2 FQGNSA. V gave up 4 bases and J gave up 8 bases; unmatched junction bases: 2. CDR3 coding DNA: TGTGCCAGCAGCTACGGGACAGGGGACATTCAGTACTTC. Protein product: CASSYGTGDIQYF.

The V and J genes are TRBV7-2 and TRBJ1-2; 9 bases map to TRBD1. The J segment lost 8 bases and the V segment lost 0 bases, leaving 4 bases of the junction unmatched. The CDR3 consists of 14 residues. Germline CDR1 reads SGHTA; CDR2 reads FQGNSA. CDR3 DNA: TGTGCCAGCAGCTTAGCCGGACAGGGGAGAGGCTACACCTTC. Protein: CASSLAGQGRGYTF.